This T cell receptor beta chain was captured by sequencing in a study of T-cell reconstitution after alpha-beta-depleted transplantation in children. Germline-derived CDR1 and CDR2 are SGHRS and YFSETQ. V lost 4 bases and J lost 2; bases outside the gene matches: 4. This CDR3 region has 15 residues. During its preparation, the TCRbeta library received unique molecular identifiers. TCRdb called the PCR reads again in MiXCR, with one record for every CDR3 protein. Here the sample spans about 250,000 distinct CDR3 sequences, more than 20% being singletons. Many counts were recorded for this clonotype. Sequenced material: PBMCs, mostly from graft donor cells, taken 360 days after TCRalphabeta/CD19-depleted stem cell transplant. The J gene is TRBJ2-1, the V gene TRBV5-1; the match to TRBD1 covers 9 bases. The origin of this receptor is a female patient between 2 and 15 years old who had a stem cell transplant for congenital amegakaryocytic thrombocytopenia, so the T cells may come from the graft donor. The CDR3 is CASSKGQGTYNEQFF. The CDR3 region has the DNA TGCGCCAGCAGCAAAGGACAGGGGACCTACAATGAGCAGTTCTTC.